Listed below are T cell receptor beta chains from one sample, sequenced in a study of response to subunit inactivated influenza vaccine. TCRdb redid the calling of the RT-PCR reads with MiXCR, one entry per CDR3 protein. The sample includes some 550,000 distinct CDR3 sequences, approximately 20% of them seen just once. This same sample was also part of a study on T cells expressing NK-cell markers.

This material consisted of CD4+ T cells sorted from PBMCs, taken about 12 days after vaccination. The receptors here all came from a man aged 50-60 years who received an inactivated influenza vaccine. The CDR3 runs from the conserved cysteine through the conserved F or W. The order of the fields is D gene, J gene, clone size, V gene, CDR3 protein, CDR3 DNA. D genes are given only for firm matches. Clone size is given for some rows only: seen once, a few or many times, or a class if the clone is expanded.

d_gene: TRBD2; j_gene: TRBJ2-2; abundance: NA; v_gene: TRBV4-2; CDR3aa: CASSHVTGTRGTGELFF; CDR3nt: TGTGCCAGCAGCCACGTAACCGGGACTAGGGGCACCGGGGAGCTGTTTTTT
d_gene: NA; j_gene: TRBJ1-1; abundance: many; v_gene: TRBV6-5; CDR3aa: CASRRGTTEAFF; CDR3nt: TGTGCCAGCAGACGGGGTACCACTGAAGCTTTCTTT
d_gene: TRBD1; j_gene: TRBJ1-4; abundance: few; v_gene: TRBV5-1; CDR3aa: CASSLGDSGNEKLFF; CDR3nt: TGCGCCAGCAGCTTGGGGGACAGCGGAAATGAAAAACTGTTTTTT
d_gene: TRBD1; j_gene: TRBJ2-2; abundance: few; v_gene: TRBV10-3; CDR3aa: CAISGSPGTGGITGELFF; CDR3nt: TGTGCCATCAGTGGGTCCCCCGGGACAGGGGGTATCACCGGGGAGCTGTTTTTT
d_gene: TRBD1; j_gene: TRBJ2-7; abundance: few; v_gene: TRBV20-1; CDR3aa: CSASSRQGIYEQYF; CDR3nt: TGCAGTGCTAGTAGTAGACAGGGGATATACGAGCAGTACTTC
d_gene: NA; j_gene: TRBJ2-1; abundance: many; v_gene: TRBV12-3/TRBV12-4; CDR3aa: CASSPRNSREQFF; CDR3nt: TGTGCCAGCAGTCCCCGAAATAGCAGAGAGCAGTTCTTC
d_gene: TRBD1; j_gene: TRBJ1-2; abundance: once; v_gene: TRBV20-1; CDR3aa: CSALPLQDRGLGYTF; CDR3nt: TGCAGTGCTCTTCCCCTCCAGGACAGGGGGCTAGGCTACACCTTC
d_gene: TRBD2; j_gene: TRBJ2-1; abundance: NA; v_gene: TRBV5-1; CDR3aa: CASSLTASGGSSFNEQFF; CDR3nt: TGCGCCAGCAGCTTGACGGCTAGCGGGGGTTCGTCCTTCAATGAGCAGTTCTTC
d_gene: TRBD2; j_gene: TRBJ2-3; abundance: few; v_gene: TRBV7-2; CDR3aa: CASSDLGGAYDTQYF; CDR3nt: TGTGCCAGCAGCGACCTCGGGGGGGCCTACGATACGCAGTATTTT
d_gene: NA; j_gene: TRBJ2-2; abundance: NA; v_gene: TRBV7-8; CDR3aa: CASSAQAGWGTGELFF; CDR3nt: TGTGCCAGCAGCGCCCAAGCGGGTTGGGGGACCGGGGAGCTGTTTTTT
d_gene: NA; j_gene: TRBJ1-6; abundance: NA; v_gene: TRBV27; CDR3aa: CASSLVRVSSPLHF; CDR3nt: TGTGCCAGCAGTTTGGTCAGGGTTTCCTCACCCCTCCACTTT
d_gene: NA; j_gene: TRBJ2-7; abundance: NA; v_gene: TRBV20-1; CDR3aa: CSSENGGTYEQYF; CDR3nt: TGCAGTTCTGAGAACGGGGGAACCTACGAGCAGTACTTC
d_gene: NA; j_gene: TRBJ1-2; abundance: few; v_gene: TRBV20-1; CDR3aa: CSARVGGYYGYTF; CDR3nt: TGCAGTGCTAGAGTGGGTGGCTACTATGGCTACACCTTC
d_gene: NA; j_gene: TRBJ1-1; abundance: NA; v_gene: TRBV11-2; CDR3aa: CASSLVSAFF; CDR3nt: TGTGCCAGCAGCTTAGTGTCTGCTTTCTTT
d_gene: NA; j_gene: TRBJ2-1; abundance: NA; v_gene: TRBV12-3/TRBV12-4; CDR3aa: CASSSPPGPSSYEQFF; CDR3nt: TGTGCCAGCAGTTCCCCACCGGGCCCTAGCTCCTATGAGCAGTTCTTC
d_gene: TRBD2; j_gene: TRBJ2-3; abundance: few; v_gene: TRBV6-5; CDR3aa: CASSYSASGRSTDTQYF; CDR3nt: TGTGCCAGCAGTTACTCGGCTAGCGGGAGATCGACAGATACGCAGTATTTT
d_gene: NA; j_gene: TRBJ2-5; abundance: NA; v_gene: TRBV5-4; CDR3aa: CASSPRDIGETQYF; CDR3nt: TGTGCCAGCAGCCCCCGGGACATCGGGGAGACCCAGTACTTC
d_gene: NA; j_gene: TRBJ2-5; abundance: NA; v_gene: TRBV7-2; CDR3aa: CASSLGLAGFATQYF; CDR3nt: TGTGCCAGCAGCTTAGGATTGGCAGGGTTCGCGACCCAGTACTTC
d_gene: NA; j_gene: TRBJ2-5; abundance: few; v_gene: TRBV6-1; CDR3aa: CASTLRRGVETQYF; CDR3nt: TGTGCCAGCACCCTACGGAGGGGGGTTGAGACCCAGTACTTC
d_gene: NA; j_gene: TRBJ2-1; abundance: few; v_gene: TRBV14; CDR3aa: CASSQMPHWDNEQFF; CDR3nt: TGTGCCAGCAGCCAAATGCCCCATTGGGACAATGAGCAGTTCTTC
d_gene: NA; j_gene: TRBJ2-2; abundance: many; v_gene: TRBV5-1; CDR3aa: CASSKGVANTGELFF; CDR3nt: TGCGCCAGCAGCAAGGGGGTCGCGAACACCGGGGAGCTGTTTTTT
d_gene: NA; j_gene: TRBJ2-3; abundance: few; v_gene: TRBV18; CDR3aa: CASSPRMDTQYF; CDR3nt: TGTGCCAGCTCACCACGAATGGATACGCAGTATTTT
d_gene: NA; j_gene: TRBJ1-3; abundance: NA; v_gene: TRBV11-2; CDR3aa: CASSFQGRNTIYF; CDR3nt: TGTGCCAGCAGCTTCCAGGGTCGCAACACCATATATTTT
d_gene: TRBD1; j_gene: TRBJ2-7; abundance: NA; v_gene: TRBV5-1; CDR3aa: CASSPSGTGGEQYF; CDR3nt: TGCGCCAGCAGCCCGAGCGGGACAGGGGGCGAGCAGTACTTC
d_gene: NA; j_gene: TRBJ2-5; abundance: few; v_gene: TRBV20-1; CDR3aa: CSARTYPGPLKETQYF; CDR3nt: TGCAGTGCTAGAACTTATCCGGGACCCCTAAAAGAGACCCAGTACTTC
d_gene: NA; j_gene: TRBJ1-3; abundance: NA; v_gene: TRBV20-1; CDR3aa: CSAREAIALGNTIYF; CDR3nt: TGCAGTGCTAGAGAGGCAATCGCACTTGGAAACACCATATATTTT
d_gene: TRBD1; j_gene: TRBJ2-7; abundance: few; v_gene: TRBV20-1; CDR3aa: CSARTGYSYEQYF; CDR3nt: TGCAGTGCTAGGACAGGGTATTCCTACGAGCAGTACTTC
d_gene: TRBD2; j_gene: TRBJ2-1; abundance: NA; v_gene: TRBV7-2; CDR3aa: CASSLISGLAGNEQFF; CDR3nt: TGTGCCAGCAGCTTAATATCGGGACTAGCTGGCAATGAGCAGTTCTTC
d_gene: TRBD1; j_gene: TRBJ1-1; abundance: NA; v_gene: TRBV18; CDR3aa: CASSPLRTGADTEAFF; CDR3nt: TGTGCCAGCTCACCCCTAAGGACAGGGGCGGACACTGAAGCTTTCTTT
d_gene: TRBD1; j_gene: TRBJ2-1; abundance: NA; v_gene: TRBV27; CDR3aa: CASSLPHRGPYNEQFF; CDR3nt: TGTGCCAGCAGTTTACCCCACAGGGGTCCCTACAATGAGCAGTTCTTC
d_gene: TRBD1; j_gene: TRBJ2-7; abundance: NA; v_gene: TRBV28; CDR3aa: CASGTGFTYEQYF; CDR3nt: TGTGCCAGCGGGACAGGGTTCACCTACGAGCAGTACTTC
d_gene: TRBD2; j_gene: TRBJ2-1; abundance: NA; v_gene: TRBV11-1; CDR3aa: CASSAFGTSLGQFF; CDR3nt: TGTGCCAGCAGCGCCTTTGGGACTAGCTTGGGTCAGTTCTTC
d_gene: NA; j_gene: TRBJ2-1; abundance: NA; v_gene: TRBV11-1; CDR3aa: CASTVVGKRTNPYNEQFF; CDR3nt: TGTGCCAGCACCGTAGTCGGGAAGCGGACGAACCCCTACAATGAGCAGTTCTTC
d_gene: NA; j_gene: TRBJ2-7; abundance: NA; v_gene: TRBV20-1; CDR3aa: CSASRGFATYEQYF; CDR3nt: TGCAGTGCTAGCAGGGGTTTTGCCACCTACGAGCAGTACTTC
d_gene: NA; j_gene: TRBJ2-5; abundance: many; v_gene: TRBV4-1; CDR3aa: CASSQVGAGRETQYF; CDR3nt: TGCGCCAGCAGCCAAGTCGGGGCAGGGAGAGAGACCCAGTACTTC
d_gene: TRBD2; j_gene: TRBJ2-3; abundance: NA; v_gene: TRBV6-5; CDR3aa: CASSNPLAGVPDTQYF; CDR3nt: TGTGCCAGCAGTAACCCACTAGCGGGAGTCCCAGATACGCAGTATTTT
d_gene: NA; j_gene: TRBJ2-1; abundance: NA; v_gene: TRBV5-1; CDR3aa: CASSARDPSYNEQFF; CDR3nt: TGCGCCAGCAGCGCCAGGGATCCCTCCTACAATGAGCAGTTCTTC
d_gene: TRBD2; j_gene: TRBJ2-1; abundance: NA; v_gene: TRBV12-3/TRBV12-4; CDR3aa: CASRWTSGSDEQFF; CDR3nt: TGTGCCAGCAGATGGACTAGCGGGAGTGATGAGCAGTTCTTC
d_gene: TRBD2; j_gene: TRBJ2-1; abundance: few; v_gene: TRBV12-3/TRBV12-4; CDR3aa: CASKAGAYNEQFF; CDR3nt: TGTGCCAGCAAAGCGGGGGCCTACAATGAGCAGTTCTTC
d_gene: NA; j_gene: TRBJ2-3; abundance: few; v_gene: TRBV4-2; CDR3aa: CASSQGHSRGDTQYF; CDR3nt: TGTGCCAGCAGCCAAGGGCACTCCAGGGGAGATACGCAGTATTTT
d_gene: NA; j_gene: TRBJ1-4; abundance: many; v_gene: TRBV20-1; CDR3aa: CSARNEKLFF; CDR3nt: TGCAGTGCTAGAAATGAAAAACTGTTTTTT
d_gene: TRBD2; j_gene: TRBJ2-3; abundance: NA; v_gene: TRBV7-3; CDR3aa: CASSLSSGSSYTQYF; CDR3nt: TGTGCCAGCAGCTTATCCAGCGGGAGCTCCTATACGCAGTATTTT
d_gene: NA; j_gene: TRBJ2-5; abundance: NA; v_gene: TRBV25-1; CDR3aa: CASSERGHVRETQYF; CDR3nt: TGTGCCAGCAGTGAAAGGGGACACGTCCGTGAGACCCAGTACTTC
d_gene: NA; j_gene: TRBJ2-1; abundance: few; v_gene: TRBV12-3/TRBV12-4; CDR3aa: CASIAEATLTYNEQFF; CDR3nt: TGTGCCAGCATCGCAGAGGCTACCCTGACTTACAATGAGCAGTTCTTC
d_gene: NA; j_gene: TRBJ2-6; abundance: NA; v_gene: TRBV5-1; CDR3aa: CASSLYPRSGIQSGANVLTF; CDR3nt: TGCGCCAGCAGCTTGTACCCACGCTCGGGGATACAATCTGGGGCCAACGTCCTGACTTTC
d_gene: TRBD2; j_gene: TRBJ2-2; abundance: few; v_gene: TRBV28; CDR3aa: CASSLGGLAGGTGELFF; CDR3nt: TGTGCCAGCAGTTTAGGCGGACTAGCGGGAGGAACCGGGGAGCTGTTTTTT
d_gene: NA; j_gene: TRBJ2-5; abundance: few; v_gene: TRBV12-3/TRBV12-4; CDR3aa: CASSIRDGTGTQYF; CDR3nt: TGTGCCAGCAGTATCCGGGACGGAACTGGGACCCAGTACTTC
d_gene: TRBD2; j_gene: TRBJ2-3; abundance: few; v_gene: TRBV5-1; CDR3aa: CASSLFSAGTPGDTQYF; CDR3nt: TGCGCCAGCAGCTTGTTTTCAGCGGGGACCCCTGGGGATACGCAGTATTTT
d_gene: TRBD1; j_gene: TRBJ2-2; abundance: NA; v_gene: TRBV6-2/TRBV6-3; CDR3aa: CASSYPTGDHTGELFF; CDR3nt: TGTGCCAGCAGTTACCCGACAGGGGACCACACCGGGGAGCTGTTTTTT
d_gene: TRBD2; j_gene: TRBJ2-7; abundance: few; v_gene: TRBV10-3; CDR3aa: CAISDRGLVIGEQYF; CDR3nt: TGTGCCATTTCCGATCGAGGACTAGTGATAGGCGAGCAGTACTTC
d_gene: NA; j_gene: TRBJ2-3; abundance: NA; v_gene: TRBV7-8; CDR3aa: CASSSLSTDTQYF; CDR3nt: TGTGCCAGCAGCTCTCTAAGCACAGATACGCAGTATTTT
d_gene: NA; j_gene: TRBJ2-7; abundance: NA; v_gene: TRBV28; CDR3aa: CASRGDSHEQYF; CDR3nt: TGTGCCAGCAGGGGGGACTCCCACGAGCAGTACTTC
d_gene: TRBD1; j_gene: TRBJ1-2; abundance: few; v_gene: TRBV27; CDR3aa: CASKVEGALGYTF; CDR3nt: TGTGCCAGCAAGGTTGAGGGGGCACTAGGCTACACCTTC
d_gene: TRBD2; j_gene: TRBJ2-2; abundance: NA; v_gene: TRBV12-3/TRBV12-4; CDR3aa: CASRGTSANTGELFF; CDR3nt: TGTGCCAGCAGGGGGACTAGCGCGAACACCGGGGAGCTGTTTTTT
d_gene: TRBD1; j_gene: TRBJ2-6; abundance: NA; v_gene: TRBV9; CDR3aa: CASSALRDRGLLVGLPGANVLTF; CDR3nt: TGTGCCAGCAGCGCCCTTAGGGACAGGGGGCTTCTGGTCGGACTTCCTGGGGCCAACGTCCTGACTTTC